This TCR beta chain was observed in a study of cytomegalovirus exposure and HLA in healthy donors. The study, taken as a whole, reports: Rare sequences made up most TCRs, while some public TCRs were found in many donors. A later analysis showed that HLA-associated TCR beta chains had undergone more clonal expansion than equally common others. A later analysis reportedly found that, within productive TCRs, an Asian-associated ancestry cluster had fewer N-insertions than the mean observed across the 666 donors.

This PCR relied on a set of 60 Vbeta primers and 13 Jbeta primers. Assay: immunoSEQ multiplex PCR; the TCRdb copy retains only in-frame clones and omits some. The data show around 160,000 clones, about 75% seen once. Unmatched junction bases numbered 6, after V lost 1 base and J lost 4 bases. In germline, CDR1 is LGHNA, CDR2 YSLEER. This CDR3 has 15 amino acids. The sample holds one count of this clone. Its antigen remains unknown. The sample comprised PBMCs. The receptor was derived from a man aged 45 to 65 in good health and CMV-seropositive. This chain links TRBV4-3 with TRBJ1-2, with 7 bases fitting TRBD1. The DNA for the CDR3 is TGCGCCAGCAGCCAAGCTCCGACAGGGTTCTATGGCTACACCTTC. Translating gives CASSQAPTGFYGYTF.